This TCR beta chain was captured by sequencing in a study of shared clonotypes between healthy human individuals. Looking at the study overall: CD8 memory received one plate per donor, CD8 naive two, CD4 memory three and CD4 naive three. Study-level points and caveats: Limitation of the genetic and exposure-history diversity represented came from the few donors. Even with large depth, rarefaction showed that sorted-subset sequencing was incomplete. As a rule, naive subsets had a larger estimated richness than memory subsets.

Points on this clone: Its matching antigen is unknown.

Naive CD8 isolation took CD45RO-negative cells positively selected for CCR7 and excluded terminally differentiated effector memory CD45RA+ cells. The assay was immunoSEQ multiplex PCR, and TCRdb's table has in-frame clones only and misses some. This sample has about 610,000 clones, with approximately 96% found just once. Looked up from germline, CDR1 is MDHEN and CDR2 is SYDVKM. Trimming removed 7 bases at V and 2 bases at J, with 14 bases between. CDR3 size: 14 residues. The J gene is TRBJ1-2, the V gene TRBV28; D is perhaps TRBD1 (6 bases). The specimen was naive CD8+ T cells sorted from blood. This clonotype originated in a woman aged 25 to 39 in good health. The CDR3 protein is CASNLRGPNYGYTF. Here the CDR3 DNA reads TGTGCCAGCAACCTCAGGGGACCGAACTATGGCTACACCTTC.